This T cell receptor beta chain was captured by sequencing in a study of T-cell memory formation after mild COVID-19. In the study overall: Among the donors, TCR clusters were largely specific to each donor. General observations from the study: What remained unconfirmed was the SARS-CoV-2 specificity of second-wave clones peaking on day 37.

This clonotype has a handful of counts. Its antigen is unidentified. Constant-segment primers and 5'RACE yielded cDNA libraries for TCR alpha and TCR beta, each carrying sample barcodes and UMIs. Via MiXCR, TCRdb re-called the 5' RACE reads, giving one row per CDR3 protein. Of roughly 380,000 distinct CDR3 sequences in the sample, around 28% were seen once. The germline gives CDR1 SNHLY, CDR2 FYNNEI. Trimming removed 4 bases from V and 1 base from J, with 10 bases in between. This CDR3 region has 14 residues. This clonotype was obtained from an adult woman who had mild COVID-19 (a few samples of this study predate the infection). Cell type and time point are not known. Sequenced sample: PBMCs or a T cell subset sorted from them (not recorded which). The gene calls are TRBV2 and TRBJ1-1; D is possibly TRBD1 (6 bases). The CDR3 DNA reads as TGTGCCAGCAGTGTACAGGGTGGGAACACTGAAGCTTTCTTT. This translates into CASSVQGGNTEAFF.